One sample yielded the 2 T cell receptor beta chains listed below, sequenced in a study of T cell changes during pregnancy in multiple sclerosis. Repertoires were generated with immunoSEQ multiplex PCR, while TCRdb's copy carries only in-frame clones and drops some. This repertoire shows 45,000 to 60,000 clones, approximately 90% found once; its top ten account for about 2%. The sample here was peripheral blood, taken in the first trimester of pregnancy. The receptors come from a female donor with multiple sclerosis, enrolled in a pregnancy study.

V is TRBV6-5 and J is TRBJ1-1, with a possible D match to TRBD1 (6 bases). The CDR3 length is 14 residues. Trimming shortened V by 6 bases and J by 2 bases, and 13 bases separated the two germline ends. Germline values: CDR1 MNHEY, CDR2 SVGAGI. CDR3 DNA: TGTGCCAGCAGGATTACAGGGATTAACACTGAAGCTTTCTTT. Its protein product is CASRITGINTEAFF.

The CDR3: CASSLNQGADQPQHF. The CDR3 DNA is TGTGCCAGCAGCCTTAATCAGGGGGCGGATCAGCCCCAGCATTTT. This chain links TRBV11-2 with TRBJ1-5; 8 bases line up with TRBD1. This CDR3 contains 15 residues. Germline CDR1 and CDR2: SGHAT and FQNNGV. V lost 5 bases to trimming and J lost 5 bases; unmatched junction nucleotides: 8. The complete variable domain, with remaining parts taken from reference TRBV11-2 and TRBJ1-5, reads EAGVAQSPRYKIIEKRQSVAFWCNPISGHATLYWYQQILGQGPKLLIQFQNNGVVDDSQLPKDRFSAERLKGVDSTLKIQPAKLEDSAVYLCASSLNQGADQPQHFGDGTRLSIL.